The following is a T cell receptor (beta chain) sequence with its context. The V gene's germline CDR1 is LNHDA and CDR2 SQIVND (reference sequence). The CDR3 sequence is 15 residues long. V gave up 5 bases and J gave up 5 bases; unmatched junction bases: 7. The sample originates from a study of T cells in Graves' hyperthyroidism and ophthalmopathy. The investigators amplified TCR beta CDR3 regions from RNA transcripts. During a first-round RT-PCR of the TCR CDR3, the HTBI primer set was used. Each CDR3 protein gets one entry after TCRdb re-called the multiplex PCR reads with MiXCR. Of hundreds of thousands of distinct CDR3 sequences in the sample, 14% were seen once.

The V call is TRBV19, the J call TRBJ1-4, with 8 bases matching TRBD1. Specimen: blood. The sequence was obtained from a woman younger than 30 with Graves' hyperthyroidism. The CDR3 coding sequence is TGTGCCAGTAGTTCAACAGGGGGGGAAAATGAAAAACTGTTTTTT. Translating gives CASSSTGGENEKLFF.